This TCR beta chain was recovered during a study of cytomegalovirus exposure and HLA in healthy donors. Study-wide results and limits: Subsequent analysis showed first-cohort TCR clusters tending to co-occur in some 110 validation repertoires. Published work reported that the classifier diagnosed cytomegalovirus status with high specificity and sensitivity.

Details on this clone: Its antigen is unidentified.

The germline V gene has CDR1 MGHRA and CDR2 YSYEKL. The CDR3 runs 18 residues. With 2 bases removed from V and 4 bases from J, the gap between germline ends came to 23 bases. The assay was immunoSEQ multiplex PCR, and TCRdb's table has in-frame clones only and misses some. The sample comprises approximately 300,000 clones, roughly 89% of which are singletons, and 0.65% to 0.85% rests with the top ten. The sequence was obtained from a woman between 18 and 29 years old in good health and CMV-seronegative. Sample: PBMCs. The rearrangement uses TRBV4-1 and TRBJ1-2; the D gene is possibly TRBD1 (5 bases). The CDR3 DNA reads TGCGCCAGCAGCCAATATATCGACTCTGGGGCCTTAGGCTATGGCTACACCTTC. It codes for CASSQYIDSGALGYGYTF.